The clone carrying this T cell receptor (beta chain) appeared a single time. This sample was included in a study of blood T cell repertoires in COVID-19. Profiling relied on immunoSEQ multiplex PCR, and the TCRdb table lists in-frame clones only, not all of them. Among roughly 190,000 clones listed, approximately 85% were seen once. The CDR3 extends over 16 amino acids. Trimming took 0 bases from V and 5 from J; bases not matched to a gene: 6. The germline gives CDR1 LNHNV, CDR2 YYDKDF (reference sequence). Material for sequencing was peripheral blood. The rearrangement uses TRBV15 and TRBJ2-1; 8 bases match TRBD2. This TCR was recovered from an older woman with acute or convalescent COVID-19. CDR3 sequence (DNA): TGTGCCACCAGCAGAGAGGAGCGGGAGTCCCACAATGAGCAGTTCTTC. It is translated as CATSREERESHNEQFF.